This is a list of T cell receptor beta chains from one sample in a study of cytomegalovirus exposure and HLA in healthy donors. Sequencing was performed with immunoSEQ multiplex PCR; in TCRdb, only in-frame clones are kept and a portion is missing. The repertoire holds 45,000 to 65,000 clones, with about 70% as singletons. Sequences were obtained from PBMCs. The receptor set was obtained from a woman in her fifties or sixties in good health and CMV-seropositive. CDR3s include the opening cysteine and the closing phenylalanine or tryptophan. A D gene is named only where the DNA matches it firmly. Expanded clones get a size class; other rows say once, few or many, or leave the size out.

>TRBJ2-5|.|TRBV29-1|TRBD2
TGCAGCGTTGGTGTAGCGGGGGTCGGGACCCAGTACTTC
CSVGVAGVGTQYF
>TRBJ2-7|.|TRBV30|TRBD1
TGTGCCTGGAGAGGACAGGGTCTTGGTGAGCAGTACTTC
CAWRGQGLGEQYF
>TRBJ2-7|.|TRBV28|TRBD2
TGTGCCAGCAGTTTCCCAACGACTAGCGGGAGTGCCTACGAGCAGTACTTC
CASSFPTTSGSAYEQYF
>TRBJ2-7|.|TRBV27|TRBD1
TGTGCCAGTCGAGGGACCGGGACAGGGTCCTACGAGCAGTACTTC
CASRGTGTGSYEQYF
>TRBJ1-6|.|TRBV6-5|TRBD1
TGTGCCAGCAGTTACGGCAGGGGGTCACCCCTCCACTTT
CASSYGRGSPLHF
>TRBJ1-1|once|TRBV6-5|.
TGTGCCAGCAGTTACATAAAGCGAGCCGTCACTGAAGCTTTCTTT
CASSYIKRAVTEAFF
>TRBJ1-5|.|TRBV4-1|TRBD1
TGCGCCAGCAGCCCCGGGGCCCTGACAGGGGGAGTGGGATATCGGCCCCAGCATTTT
CASSPGALTGGVGYRPQHF
>TRBJ2-7|.|TRBV7-2|.
TGTGCCAGCAGCCACGGTAGAACCGAGCAGTACTTC
CASSHGRTEQYF
>TRBJ2-1|.|TRBV4-3|TRBD1
TGCGCCAGCAGCCTAGGCAGGGGGCCTTACAATGAGCAGTTCTTC
CASSLGRGPYNEQFF
>TRBJ1-2|.|TRBV6-5|TRBD1
TGTGCCAGCAGTTACTCGAGGACAGGGTGGTATGGCTACACCTTC
CASSYSRTGWYGYTF
>TRBJ1-1|few|TRBV19|.
TGTGCCAGTAGGCGTCGAGGGAGCCCTGAAGCTTTCTTT
CASRRRGSPEAFF
>TRBJ1-2|few|TRBV2|.
TGTGCCAGCGGCCCCTATGGCTACACCTTC
CASGPYGYTF
>TRBJ2-2|few|TRBV23-1|TRBD2
TGCGCCAGCAGTCAATCCCCAGCGGGAGTAGGTACCGGGGAGCTGTTTTTT
CASSQSPAGVGTGELFF
>TRBJ2-7|few|TRBV6-5|.
TGTGCCAGCAGTTCCCAAGAAGCTGGCGAGCAGTACTTC
CASSSQEAGEQYF
>TRBJ2-3|once|TRBV5-1|TRBD2
TGCGCCAGCAGCCGCAGTAGCGGGAGGGCGGATACGCAGTATTTT
CASSRSSGRADTQYF
>TRBJ2-1|.|TRBV7-2|.
TGTGCCAGCAGCTTCTTCCAGCGGGTGGGGACGGGTGAGCAGTTCTTC
CASSFFQRVGTGEQFF
>TRBJ2-1|.|TRBV6-5|TRBD1
TGTGCCAGCAGACACGACAGGGGGCTAACGGATGAGCAGTTCTTC
CASRHDRGLTDEQFF
>TRBJ2-5|.|TRBV30|TRBD2
TGTGCCTGGAGCCGACTAGCGGGATTAAAGGAAGAGACCCAGTACTTC
CAWSRLAGLKEETQYF
>TRBJ1-1|few|TRBV28|TRBD1
TGTGCCAGCAGTTCTCTGGACAGGGGTGGTGAAGCTTTCTTT
CASSSLDRGGEAFF
>TRBJ2-5|many|TRBV6-5|TRBD1
TGTGCCAGCAGTTACTCGAAGGGGGCACGGGAGACCCAGTACTTC
CASSYSKGARETQYF
>TRBJ2-1|.|TRBV19|TRBD1
TGTGCCAGTACCCCCGGGACAGTTCTAGGCCTCGCGGCCTACAATGAGCAGTTCTTC
CASTPGTVLGLAAYNEQFF
>TRBJ2-6|.|TRBV14|TRBD1
TGTGCCAGCAGCCGGGTACAGGGGGTCCAGGGCTCTGGGGCCAACGTCCTGACTTTC
CASSRVQGVQGSGANVLTF
>TRBJ2-7|.|TRBV6-6|.
TGTGCCAGCAGTTACTCTACAGGCCGCTACGAGCAGTACTTC
CASSYSTGRYEQYF
>TRBJ2-1|.|TRBV9|TRBD2
TGTGCCAGCAGCGTAGTGCTAGCGGGGTACAATGAGCAGTTCTTC
CASSVVLAGYNEQFF
>TRBJ2-7|.|TRBV10-3|TRBD1
TGTGCCATCAGTGAGCGGACAGGGGTTGACGAGCAGTACTTC
CAISERTGVDEQYF
>TRBJ1-1|.|TRBV2|.
TGTGCCAGCATGGTCGACAGCTATAACACTGAAGCTTTCTTT
CASMVDSYNTEAFF